Included here is one T cell receptor beta chain sequence, with context. The CDR3 extends over 13 amino acids. Trimming took off 7 bases at V and 4 bases at J, with 13 bases between the two ends. CDR1 and CDR2 from the germline V gene are MDHEN and SYDVKM. These data originate in a study of blood T cell repertoires in COVID-19. In the study overall: Some COVID-19 samples were acute and others convalescent; all came from the United States, Italy and Spain. Sources were T cells, B-cell-depleted T cells, or PBMCs; the material itself was cDNA or gDNA.

In the original processing: Estimates of nucleated cell counts were drawn from the amplification of reference gene primers. Method: immunoSEQ multiplex PCR; TCRdb's copy keeps in-frame clones and lacks some. V, J and clone size derive from that table, while D and trimming were established from the DNA sequence. The table has roughly 57,000 clones, around four fifths seen once. Sequenced input: peripheral blood. The rearrangement joins TRBV28 to TRBJ1-2, with D possibly TRBD1 on 6 matching bases. The receptor comes from a woman between 65 and 79 years old with acute or convalescent COVID-19. The CDR3 loop is CASTNRDTYGYTF. The CDR3 bases are TGTGCCAGCACCAACCGGGACACCTATGGCTACACCTTC.